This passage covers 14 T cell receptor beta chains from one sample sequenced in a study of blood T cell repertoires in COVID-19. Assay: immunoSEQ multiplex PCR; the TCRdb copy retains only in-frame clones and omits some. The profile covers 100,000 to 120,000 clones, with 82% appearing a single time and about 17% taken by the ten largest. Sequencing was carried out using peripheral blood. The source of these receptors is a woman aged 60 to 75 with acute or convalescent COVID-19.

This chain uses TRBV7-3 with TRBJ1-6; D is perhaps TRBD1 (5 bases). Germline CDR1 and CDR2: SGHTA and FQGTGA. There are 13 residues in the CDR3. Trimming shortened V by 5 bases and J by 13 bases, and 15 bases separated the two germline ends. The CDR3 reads CASSRVQGSPLHF. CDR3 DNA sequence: TGTGCCAGCAGCCGGGTTCAGGGATCGCCCCTCCACTTT.

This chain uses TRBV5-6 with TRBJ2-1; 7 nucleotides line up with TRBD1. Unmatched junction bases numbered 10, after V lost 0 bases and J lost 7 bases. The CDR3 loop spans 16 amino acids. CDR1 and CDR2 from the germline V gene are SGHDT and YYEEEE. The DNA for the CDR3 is TGTGCCAGCAGCTTGGGCTCACAGGGGTGGGGGAATGAGCAGTTCTTC. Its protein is CASSLGSQGWGNEQFF.

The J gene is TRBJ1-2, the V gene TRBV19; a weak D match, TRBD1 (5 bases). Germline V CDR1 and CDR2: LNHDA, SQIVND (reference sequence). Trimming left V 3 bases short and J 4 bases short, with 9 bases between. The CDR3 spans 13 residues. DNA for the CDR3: TGTGCCAGTAGTATTTCCGACAGCTATGGCTACACCTTC. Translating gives CASSISDSYGYTF.

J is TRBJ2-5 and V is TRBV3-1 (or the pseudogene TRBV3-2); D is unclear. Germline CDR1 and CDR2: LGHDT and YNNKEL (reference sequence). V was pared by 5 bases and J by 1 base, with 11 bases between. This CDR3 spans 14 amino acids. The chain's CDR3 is CASSGMRSQETQYF. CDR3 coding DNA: TGTGCCAGCAGCGGTATGAGGAGCCAAGAGACCCAGTACTTC.

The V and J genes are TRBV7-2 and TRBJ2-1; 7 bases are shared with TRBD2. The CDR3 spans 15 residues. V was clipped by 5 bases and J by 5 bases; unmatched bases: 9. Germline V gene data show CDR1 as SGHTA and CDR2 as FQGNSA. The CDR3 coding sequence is TGTGCCAGCAGCCCATGGGGACTATCGGACAATGAGCAGTTCTTC. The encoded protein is CASSPWGLSDNEQFF.

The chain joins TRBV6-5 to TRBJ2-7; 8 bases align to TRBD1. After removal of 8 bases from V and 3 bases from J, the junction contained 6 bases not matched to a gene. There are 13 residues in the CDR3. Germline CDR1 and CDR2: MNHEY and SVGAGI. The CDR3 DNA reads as TGTGCCAGCTTGGACAGGGCCATCTACGAGCAGTACTTC. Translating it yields CASLDRAIYEQYF.

CDR3 sequence reads: CASSLKLAGANTGELFF. CDR3 DNA sequence: TGTGCCAGCAGCTTAAAACTAGCGGGGGCGAACACCGGGGAGCTGTTTTTT. This rearrangement joins TRBV7-2 to TRBJ2-2, with 11 nucleotides matching TRBD2. V was clipped by 2 bases and J by 0 bases; unmatched bases: 2. Germline V lookup: CDR1 SGHTA, CDR2 FQGNSA. The CDR3 runs 17 residues.

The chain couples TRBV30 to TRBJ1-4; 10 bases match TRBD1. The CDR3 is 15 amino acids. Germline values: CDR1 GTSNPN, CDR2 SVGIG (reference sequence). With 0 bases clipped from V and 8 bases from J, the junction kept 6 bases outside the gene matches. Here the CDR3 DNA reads TGTGCCTGGAGTGTGGGACAGGGGCTGGGAGAAAAACTGTTTTTT. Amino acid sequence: CAWSVGQGLGEKLFF.

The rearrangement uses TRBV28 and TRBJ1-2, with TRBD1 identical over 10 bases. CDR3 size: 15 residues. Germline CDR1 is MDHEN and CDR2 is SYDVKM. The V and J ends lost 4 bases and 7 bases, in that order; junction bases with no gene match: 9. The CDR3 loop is CASSSPGQGFGGYTF. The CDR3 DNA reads TGTGCCAGCAGTTCTCCGGGACAGGGGTTCGGTGGCTACACCTTC.

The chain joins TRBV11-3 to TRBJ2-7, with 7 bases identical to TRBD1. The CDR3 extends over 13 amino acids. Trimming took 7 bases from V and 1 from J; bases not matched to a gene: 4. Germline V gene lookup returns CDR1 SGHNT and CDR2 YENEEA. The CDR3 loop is CASKGTASYEQYF. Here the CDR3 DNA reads TGTGCCAGCAAAGGGACAGCTTCCTACGAGCAGTACTTC.

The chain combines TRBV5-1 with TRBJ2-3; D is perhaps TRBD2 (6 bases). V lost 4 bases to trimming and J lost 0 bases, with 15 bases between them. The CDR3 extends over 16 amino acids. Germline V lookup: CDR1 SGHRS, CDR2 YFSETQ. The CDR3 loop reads CASSGRHETSTDTQYF. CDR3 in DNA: TGCGCCAGCAGCGGGAGGCATGAGACTAGCACAGATACGCAGTATTTT.

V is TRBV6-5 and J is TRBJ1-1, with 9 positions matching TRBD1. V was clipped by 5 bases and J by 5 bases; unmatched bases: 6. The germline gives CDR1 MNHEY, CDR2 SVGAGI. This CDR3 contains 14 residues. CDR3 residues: CASSNRGRGTEAFF. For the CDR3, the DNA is TGTGCCAGCAGTAACAGGGGGCGCGGGACTGAAGCTTTCTTT.

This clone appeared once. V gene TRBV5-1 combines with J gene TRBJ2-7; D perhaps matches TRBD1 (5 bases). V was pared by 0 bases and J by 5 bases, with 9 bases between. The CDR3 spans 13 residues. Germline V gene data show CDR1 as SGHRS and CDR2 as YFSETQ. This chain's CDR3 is CASSLEGFNEQYF. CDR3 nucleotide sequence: TGCGCCAGCAGCTTGGAGGGGTTCAACGAGCAGTACTTC.

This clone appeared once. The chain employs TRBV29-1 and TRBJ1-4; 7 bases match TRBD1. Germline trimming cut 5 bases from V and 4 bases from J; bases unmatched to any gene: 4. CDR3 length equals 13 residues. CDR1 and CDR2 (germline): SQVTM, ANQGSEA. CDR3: CSVRRDSNEKLFF. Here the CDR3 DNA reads TGCAGCGTTCGGCGGGACAGTAATGAAAAACTGTTTTTT.